The TCR beta chain under discussion was sequenced for a study of response to subunit inactivated influenza vaccine. TCRdb fed the RT-PCR reads into MiXCR, producing one record per CDR3 protein. The data hold about 580,000 distinct CDR3 sequences, with 14% observed a single time. This clonotype was seen repeatedly, ten times or more. Antigen unknown. Trimming shortened V by 2 bases and J by 6 bases, and 11 bases separated the two germline ends. The CDR3 is 14 amino acids. Germline V gene sequence: CDR1 MNHEY, CDR2 SVGEGT. Overall study findings and caveats: T cells newly recruited by each seasonal influenza vaccination are few, the authors suggested.

The receptor's source is a man between 45 and 60 years old who received an inactivated influenza vaccine. Sequences were derived from PBMCs from blood, sampled 11 to 12 days after vaccination. The rearrangement links TRBV6-2 or TRBV6-3 to TRBJ2-1, with D perhaps TRBD1 (5 bases). As DNA, the CDR3 is TGTGCCAGCAGTTACATCGCAGGGTCCAATGAGCAGTTCTTC. It encodes CASSYIAGSNEQFF.